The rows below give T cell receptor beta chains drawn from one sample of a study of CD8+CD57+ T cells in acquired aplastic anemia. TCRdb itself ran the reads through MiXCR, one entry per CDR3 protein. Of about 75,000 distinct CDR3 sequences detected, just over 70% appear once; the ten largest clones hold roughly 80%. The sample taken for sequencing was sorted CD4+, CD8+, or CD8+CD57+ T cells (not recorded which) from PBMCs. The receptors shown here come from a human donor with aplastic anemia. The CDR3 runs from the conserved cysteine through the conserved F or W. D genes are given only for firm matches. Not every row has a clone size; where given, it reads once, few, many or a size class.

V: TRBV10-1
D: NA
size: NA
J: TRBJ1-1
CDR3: CASSDAGNTEAFF
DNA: TGCGCCAGCAGTGATGCAGGGAACACTGAAGCTTTCTTT

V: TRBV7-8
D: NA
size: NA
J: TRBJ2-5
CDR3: CASSLDETQYF
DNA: TGTGCCAGCAGCTTAGACGAGACCCAGTACTTC

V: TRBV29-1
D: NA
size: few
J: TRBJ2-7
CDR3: CSVGAGWDYEQYF
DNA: TGCAGCGTTGGGGCAGGGTGGGACTACGAGCAGTACTTC

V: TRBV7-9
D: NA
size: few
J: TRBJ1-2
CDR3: CASSRGQNYGYTF
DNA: TGTGCCAGCAGCCGCGGACAGAACTATGGCTACACCTTC

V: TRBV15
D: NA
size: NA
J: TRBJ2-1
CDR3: CATSFTTNEQFF
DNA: TGTGCCACCAGCTTTACTACAAATGAGCAGTTCTTC

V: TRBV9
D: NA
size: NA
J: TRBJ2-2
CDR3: CASSVAEVRGRTGELFF
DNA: TGTGCCAGCAGCGTAGCCGAAGTTAGGGGTCGCACCGGGGAGCTGTTTTTT

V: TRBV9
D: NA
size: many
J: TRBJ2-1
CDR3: CASGSEQFF
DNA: TGTGCCAGCGGTAGTGAGCAGTTCTTC

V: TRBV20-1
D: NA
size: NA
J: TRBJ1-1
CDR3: CSARTPMNTEAFF
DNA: TGCAGTGCTAGGACACCTATGAACACTGAAGCTTTCTTT

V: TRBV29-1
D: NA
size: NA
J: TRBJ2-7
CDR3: CSVTDDPSSYEQYF
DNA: TGCAGCGTGACCGACGACCCAAGCTCCTACGAGCAGTACTTC

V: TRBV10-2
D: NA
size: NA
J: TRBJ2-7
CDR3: CASSGDGAYEQYF
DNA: TGCGCCAGCTCAGGCGACGGCGCCTACGAGCAGTACTTC

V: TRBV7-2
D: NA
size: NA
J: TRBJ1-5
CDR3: CASSLGWRQPQHF
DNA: TGTGCCAGCAGCTTAGGTTGGCGGCAGCCCCAGCATTTT

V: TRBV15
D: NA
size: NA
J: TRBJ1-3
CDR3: CATSRDGWESSGNTIYF
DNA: TGTGCCACCAGCAGAGATGGCTGGGAGAGCTCTGGAAACACCATATATTTT

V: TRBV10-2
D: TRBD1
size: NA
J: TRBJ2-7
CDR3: CASSEYRTGTYEQYF
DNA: TGCGCCAGCAGTGAGTACCGGACAGGGACCTACGAGCAGTACTTC

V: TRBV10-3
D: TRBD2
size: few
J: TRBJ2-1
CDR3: CAIREGLASNEQFF
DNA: TGTGCCATCAGGGAGGGACTAGCATCCAATGAGCAGTTCTTC

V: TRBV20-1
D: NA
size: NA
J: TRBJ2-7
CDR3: CSASTGSSYEQYF
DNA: TGCAGTGCTTCGACAGGCAGCTCCTACGAGCAGTACTTC

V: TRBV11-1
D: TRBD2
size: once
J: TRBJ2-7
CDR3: CASSSTTSGMFSEQYF
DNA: TGTGCCAGCAGTTCGACGACTAGCGGGATGTTCAGCGAGCAGTACTTC

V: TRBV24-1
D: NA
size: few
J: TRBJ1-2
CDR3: CATSDIAQEGYTF
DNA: TGTGCCACCAGTGATATCGCTCAGGAAGGCTACACCTTC

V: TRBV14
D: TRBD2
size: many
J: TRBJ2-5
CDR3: CASSPFVGLAEETQYF
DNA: TGTGCCAGCAGCCCGTTTGTGGGACTAGCGGAAGAGACCCAGTACTTC

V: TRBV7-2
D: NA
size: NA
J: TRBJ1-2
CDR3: CASSQDTGYTF
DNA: TGTGCCAGCAGCCAGGACACTGGCTACACCTTC

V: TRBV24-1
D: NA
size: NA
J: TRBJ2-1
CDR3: CATSDSQRNEQFF
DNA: TGTGCCACCAGTGACTCACAGCGGAATGAGCAGTTCTTC

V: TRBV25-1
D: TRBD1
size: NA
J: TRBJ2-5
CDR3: CASSSPRTGKETQYF
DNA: TGTGCCAGCAGTTCGCCGCGGACAGGGAAAGAGACCCAGTACTTC

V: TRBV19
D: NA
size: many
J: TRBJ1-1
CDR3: CASTGSQGMNTEAFF
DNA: TGTGCCAGTACCGGGTCGCAGGGTATGAACACTGAAGCTTTCTTT

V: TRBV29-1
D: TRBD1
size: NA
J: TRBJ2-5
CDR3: CRGTGDGETQYF
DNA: TGCAGAGGGACAGGGGATGGGGAGACCCAGTACTTC

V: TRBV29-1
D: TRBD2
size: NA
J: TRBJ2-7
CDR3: CSTRESSYEQYF
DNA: TGCAGCACGCGGGAGTCCTCCTACGAGCAGTACTTC

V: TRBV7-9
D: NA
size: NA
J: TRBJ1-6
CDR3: CASSQQGGNSPLHF
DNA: TGTGCCAGCAGCCAACAGGGAGGGAATTCACCCCTCCACTTT

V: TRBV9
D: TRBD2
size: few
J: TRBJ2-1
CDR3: CASNFKGRRGGNEQFF
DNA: TGTGCCAGCAATTTTAAGGGGCGCCGGGGGGGCAATGAGCAGTTCTTC

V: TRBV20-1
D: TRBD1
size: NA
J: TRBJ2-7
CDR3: CSARQGLWYGQYF
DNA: TGCAGTGCAAGACAGGGCCTTTGGTACGGGCAGTACTTC

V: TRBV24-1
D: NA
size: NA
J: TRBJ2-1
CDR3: CATSERTGPPFF
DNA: TGTGCCACCAGTGAGCGGACGGGGCCCCCGTTCTTC

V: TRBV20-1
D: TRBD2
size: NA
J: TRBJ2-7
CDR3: CSAWRGYEQYF
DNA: TGCAGTGCTTGGCGGGGGTACGAGCAGTACTTC

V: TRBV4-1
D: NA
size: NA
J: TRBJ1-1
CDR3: CASSSPLDRTIVEMNTEAFF
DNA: TGCGCCAGCAGCTCGCCTTTGGACAGAACTATAGTGGAGATGAACACTGAAGCTTTCTTT

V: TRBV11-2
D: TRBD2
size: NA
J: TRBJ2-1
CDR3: CASSLRSGLYNEQFF
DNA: TGTGCCAGCAGCCTCCGTAGCGGGCTATACAATGAGCAGTTCTTC

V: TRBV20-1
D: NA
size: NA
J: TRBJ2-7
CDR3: CSARDMEGSYEQYF
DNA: TGCAGTGCTAGAGATATGGAGGGCTCCTACGAGCAGTACTTC

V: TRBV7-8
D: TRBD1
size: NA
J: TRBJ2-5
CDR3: CASRSTGKETQYF
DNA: TGTGCCAGCAGATCGACAGGGAAAGAGACCCAGTACTTC

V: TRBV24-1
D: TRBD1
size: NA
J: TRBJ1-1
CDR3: CATSEGTVNTEAFF
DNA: TGTGCCACCAGTGAGGGGACAGTGAACACTGAAGCTTTCTTT

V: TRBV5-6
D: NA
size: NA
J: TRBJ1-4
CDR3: CASSSRRLNEKLFF
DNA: TGTGCCAGCAGCTCGAGAAGACTTAATGAAAAACTGTTTTTT

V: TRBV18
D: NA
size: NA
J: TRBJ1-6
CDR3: CASSPPAAGYGSPLHF
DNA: TGTGCCAGCTCGCCCCCTGCGGCAGGGTATGGGTCACCCCTCCACTTT

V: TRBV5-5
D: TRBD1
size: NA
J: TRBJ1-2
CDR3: CASSSRQGDGYTF
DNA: TGTGCCTCATCCTCGCGACAGGGTGATGGCTACACCTTC

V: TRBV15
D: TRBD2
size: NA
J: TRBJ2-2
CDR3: CATRWGLPGELFF
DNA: TGTGCCACCAGATGGGGACTACCCGGGGAGCTGTTTTTT

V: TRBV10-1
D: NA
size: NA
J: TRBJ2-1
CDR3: CASSVDAVDEQFF
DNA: TGCGCCAGCAGTGTTGACGCGGTGGATGAGCAGTTCTTC

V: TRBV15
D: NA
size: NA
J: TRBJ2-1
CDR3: CATAASTNNEQFF
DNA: TGTGCCACCGCGGCTAGCACGAACAATGAGCAGTTCTTC

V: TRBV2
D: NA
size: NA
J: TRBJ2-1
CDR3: CASSEDRLDEQFF
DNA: TGTGCCAGCAGTGAAGACAGGCTGGATGAGCAGTTCTTC

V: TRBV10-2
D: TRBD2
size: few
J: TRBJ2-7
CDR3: CASSEMRGAPSEQYF
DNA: TGCGCCAGCAGTGAGATGCGGGGGGCTCCGAGCGAGCAGTACTTC

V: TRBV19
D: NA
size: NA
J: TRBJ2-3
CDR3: CAVKSGPSTDTQYF
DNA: TGTGCCGTTAAGTCGGGGCCTAGCACAGATACGCAGTATTTT

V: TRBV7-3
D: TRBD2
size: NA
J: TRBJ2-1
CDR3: CASSSRLAGEHEQFF
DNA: TGTGCCAGCAGCTCCCGACTAGCGGGAGAGCATGAGCAGTTCTTC

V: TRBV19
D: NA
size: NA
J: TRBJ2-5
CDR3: CASRQGGETQYF
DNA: TGTGCCAGTCGGCAGGGAGGAGAGACCCAGTACTTC